This T cell receptor beta chain was documented in a study of blood T cell repertoires in COVID-19. Whole-study context: COVID-19 samples from acute and convalescent phases originated in the United States, Italy and Spain.

As handled by the study authors: Amplifying reference gene primers gave estimates of nucleated cell counts. Clones were sequenced by immunoSEQ multiplex PCR, and TCRdb holds only the in-frame ones, with some missing. V and J calls and clone size come straight from that table; D and trimming were deduced from the DNA. There are 200,000 to 250,000 clones in the sample; approximately 80% occur only once, and around 9.2% lies in the top ten. The junction had 7 bases not matched to a gene; V was cut back by 2 bases and J by 7 bases. The germline gives CDR1 PRHDT, CDR2 FYEKMQ (reference sequence). This CDR3 region has 15 residues. Living in under 30 US areas, the participants were between about 18 and 100 years of age. Cohorts were assigned according to the clinical history that participants reported.

The TCR was taken from a man in his forties who had recovered from COVID-19. V usage is TRBV13 and J usage is TRBJ2-2; 7 nucleotides agree with TRBD2. Material for sequencing was PBMCs or T cells enriched from blood (not recorded which). The CDR3 protein is CASSLRDYAHGELFF. The CDR3 DNA reads as TGTGCCAGCAGCTTAAGGGACTACGCCCACGGGGAGCTGTTTTTT.